This TCR beta chain was sequenced for a study of chemoradiotherapy in HPV16-positive cancers. On the study more broadly: Candidate HPV-specific clones and shared TCR motifs came from a couple of HPV16-positive patients. Overall study results and limits: During treatment, candidate HPV-specific clones and E7-related motifs expanded in tumor.

Repertoires were sampled repeatedly during chemoradiotherapy. CDR3 length: 14 residues. Germline-derived CDR1 and CDR2 are SGHDT and YYEEEE. Trimming cost V 1 base and J 3 bases, with 5 bases left between them. Remarks on this clone: What it binds is not known.

Using immunoSEQ multiplex PCR, the repertoire was profiled, and TCRdb retains in-frame clones only, with some absent. The data show about 66,000 clones, about 90% seen once. This clonotype was obtained from a human donor with HPV-associated anogenital cancer. The input for sequencing was blood, taken from a patient who underwent chemoradiotherapy. The gene calls are TRBV5-6 and TRBJ1-6; D not resolved. The CDR3 DNA reads as TGTGCCAGCAGCTTGAACAGCTATAATTCACCCCTCCACTTT. The encoded protein is CASSLNSYNSPLHF.